The 27 T cell receptor beta chains given below trace back to one sample, sequenced in a study of T-cell reconstitution after alpha-beta-depleted transplantation in children. The library targeted TCRbeta and was prepared with unique molecular identifiers. TCRdb re-derived calls from the PCR reads in MiXCR, one entry per CDR3 protein. The sample lists around 250,000 distinct CDR3 sequences, 7.5% to 9.5% occurring once. The specimen comprised PBMCs, mostly from graft donor cells, sampled 180 days after TCRalphabeta/CD19-depleted stem cell transplant. All receptors come from a male patient younger than 18 who had a stem cell transplant for acute lymphoblastic leukemia, so the T cells may come from the graft donor.

This clonotype was seen many times. V is TRBV27 and J is TRBJ2-1, with D uncertain. Between the trimmed V and J ends, which lost 4 bases and 8 bases, there was a span of 9 bases. Germline CDR1 is MNHEY and CDR2 is SMNVEV (reference sequence). The CDR3 extends over 12 amino acids. The CDR3 DNA reads TGTGCCAGCAGTTCCGGCGCCGATGAGCAGTTCTTC. Its translation: CASSSGADEQFF.

V is TRBV27 and J is TRBJ2-1; 12 bases align to TRBD2. Germline V CDR1 and CDR2: MNHEY, SMNVEV (reference sequence). Trimming removed 2 bases from V and 1 base from J; junction bases left unmatched: 9. There are 19 residues in the CDR3. This chain's CDR3 is CASSLAWTSGTQSYNEQFF. CDR3 DNA sequence: TGTGCCAGCAGTTTAGCTTGGACTAGCGGGACCCAGTCCTACAATGAGCAGTTCTTC.

This clonotype was seen many times. CDR3 protein: CASQGQEGRVTATNEKLFF. CDR3 coding DNA: TGTGCCAGCCAGGGGCAGGAAGGGAGAGTCACGGCCACTAATGAAAAACTGTTTTTT. The chain links TRBV28 to TRBJ1-4; the D gene is possibly TRBD1 (6 bases). The length of the CDR3 is 19 residues. Germline CDR1 is MDHEN and CDR2 is SYDVKM. The V and J ends lost 8 bases and 2 bases respectively, with 27 bases between them.

This clonotype appeared many times. The chain uses TRBV7-6 and TRBJ2-5, with TRBD2 matching over 8 bases. In germline, CDR1 is SGHVS, CDR2 FNYEAQ. The J segment lost 3 bases and the V segment lost 5 bases, leaving 8 bases of the junction unmatched. The CDR3 runs to 15 residues. In nucleotides, the CDR3 is TGTGCCAGCAGCGCCTCCGGGACTAGTGAAGAGACCCAGTACTTC. Amino acid sequence: CASSASGTSEETQYF.

To note about this clonotype: Given a much more abundant clone one base away, this may be a read error. This chain uses TRBV6-5 with TRBJ1-5; D not resolved. The V gene's germline CDR1 is MNHEY and CDR2 SVGAGI. CDR3 length: 13 residues. Trimming removed 4 bases at V and 7 bases at J, with 11 bases between. The CDR3 loop reads CASSSQAGQPQHF. Written as DNA, the CDR3 is TGTGCCAGCAGTTCCCAGGCCGGACAGCCCCAGCATTTT.

In its sample, this clonotype was seen many times. The rearrangement joins TRBV14 to TRBJ1-3; the D is unclear. Germline loops: CDR1 SGHDN, CDR2 FVKESK. The CDR3 runs to 13 residues. The ends were cut back, 4 bases at V and 5 bases at J, with 9 bases in the middle. In nucleotides, the CDR3 is TGTGCCAGCAGCCCTCACCTGCGAAACACCATATATTTT. Protein: CASSPHLRNTIYF.

The table lists this clonotype with many counts. The chain carries TRBV29-1 and TRBJ1-1; 8 bases line up with TRBD1. J gave up 1 base and V 7 bases, and 5 bases lay outside the gene matches. This CDR3 contains 13 residues. Germline V lookup: CDR1 SQVTM, CDR2 ANQGSEA. The CDR3 coding sequence is TGCAGCGCGAACAGGGGGTGGAACACTGAAGCTTTCTTT. Amino acids: CSANRGWNTEAFF.

This clonotype was recorded at least ten times. This chain uses TRBV7-8 with TRBJ1-4; D is undetermined. V lost 4 bases and J lost 0, with 9 bases in between. CDR1 is SGHVS, CDR2 FQNEAQ, per germline. The CDR3 spans 15 residues. CDR3 nucleotides: TGTGCCAGCAGCTCCCCTATGCCAACTAATGAAAAACTGTTTTTT. It translates to CASSSPMPTNEKLFF.

This clonotype was detected ten times or more. The chain recombines TRBV10-3 with TRBJ2-3, with 9 bases matching TRBD2. CDR1 ENHRY and CDR2 SYGVKD come from the germline V gene. CDR3 length: 15 residues. Trimming at V came to 3 bases and at J to 7 bases, leaving 8 bases not matched to a gene. Written as DNA, the CDR3 is TGTGCCATCAGTGATTGGCGGGGGGGCGAAAATACGCAGTATTTT. It is translated as CAISDWRGGENTQYF.

This clonotype was detected many times. The chain joins TRBV7-2 to TRBJ2-7; TRBD2 might be the D (6 bases). The CDR3 is 13 residues long. CDR1 SGHTA and CDR2 FQGNSA come from the germline V gene. V lost 1 base, J lost 5 bases, and 9 bases lay in between. Written as DNA, the CDR3 is TGTGCCAGCAGCTTAGGCGGGGCGAACGAGCAGTACTTC. Translated, it gives CASSLGGANEQYF. Full variable domain (remainder filled in from reference TRBV7-2 and TRBJ2-7): GAGVSQSPSNKVTEKGKDVELRCDPISGHTALYWYRQSLGQGLEFLIYFQGNSAPDKSGLPSDRFSAERTGGSVSTLTIQRTQQEDSAVYLCASSLGGANEQYFGPGTRLTVT.

This clonotype has a handful of counts. The chain is built from TRBV6-5 and TRBJ2-7; no clear D. This CDR3 region has 15 residues. Germline assignment: CDR1 MNHEY and CDR2 SVGAGI. V was pared by 0 bases and J by 3 bases, with 12 bases between. Written as DNA, the CDR3 is TGTGCCAGCAGTTACTCCTTGGCACAGATCTACGAGCAGTACTTC. Amino acids: CASSYSLAQIYEQYF.

There are many counts of this clonotype. The genes are TRBV9 and TRBJ1-2; no definite D call. Trimming shortened V by 7 bases and J by 0 bases, and 10 bases separated the two germline ends. CDR1 and CDR2 from the germline V gene are SGDLS and YYNGEE. The length of the CDR3 is 13 residues. The CDR3: CASLRAANYGYTF. The CDR3 DNA reads as TGTGCCAGCCTACGGGCCGCTAACTATGGCTACACCTTC. The full variable domain, in which reference TRBV9 and TRBJ1-2 provide the parts outside the CDR3, is DSGVTQTPKHLITATGQRVTLRCSPRSGDLSVYWYQQSLDQGLQFLIQYYNGEERAKGNILERFSAQQFPDLHSELNLSSLELGDSALYFCASLRAANYGYTFGSGTRLTVV.

This clonotype was detected many times. The chain employs TRBV10-3 and TRBJ2-1; a weak D match, TRBD1 (6 bases). V lost 10 bases to trimming and J lost 5 bases, with 12 bases between them. Germline V gene lookup returns CDR1 ENHRY and CDR2 SYGVKD. This CDR3 has 12 amino acids. The CDR3 nucleotides read TGTGCCACATCTCGGACAGACAATGAGCAGTTCTTC. Translation: CATSRTDNEQFF.

This clonotype was counted ten times or more. The chain recombines TRBV11-3 with TRBJ2-1; TRBD1 or TRBD2 may be the D gene (5 bases each). The germline V gene encodes CDR1 SGHNT and CDR2 YENEEA. This CDR3 region has 15 residues. V was trimmed by 0 bases and J by 7 bases, leaving 13 bases between them. The CDR3 is CASSLDVARTNEQFF. CDR3 in DNA: TGTGCCAGCAGCTTAGATGTAGCGCGGACAAATGAGCAGTTCTTC.

In its sample, this clonotype was seen many times. The rearrangement uses TRBV20-1 and TRBJ2-2, with D maybe TRBD2 (5 bases). Trimming shortened V by 5 bases and J by 4 bases, and 17 bases separated the two germline ends. Germline V gene sequence: CDR1 DFQATT, CDR2 SNEGSKA (reference sequence). The CDR3 length is 15 residues. CDR3 coding DNA: TGCAGTGCTCAGAAAAGCCTACTAGGCACCGGGGAGCTGTTTTTT. Translated: CSAQKSLLGTGELFF.

This clonotype occurred many times. This chain joins TRBV7-9 and TRBJ2-7, with D hard to call. The CDR3 consists of 15 residues. Trimming took 3 bases from V and 0 from J, leaving 12 bases between them. Looked up from germline, CDR1 is SEHNR and CDR2 is FQNEAQ (reference sequence). The CDR3, as DNA: TGTGCCAGCAGCTTTGCGTCAGACCGCTCCTACGAGCAGTACTTC. Its protein product is CASSFASDRSYEQYF.

This clonotype came up many times. The rearrangement joins TRBV6-5 to TRBJ1-1, with TRBD1 as a possible D gene (6 bases). The CDR3 runs 14 residues. Looked up from germline, CDR1 is MNHEY and CDR2 is SVGAGI. Trimming shortened V by 6 bases and J by 3 bases, and 14 bases separated the two germline ends. The CDR3 region has the DNA TGTGCCAGCAGCCCAAGGCCAGGGGACACTGAAGCTTTCTTT. Amino acids: CASSPRPGDTEAFF.

This clonotype was seen ten or more times. The V and J genes are TRBV12-3 or TRBV12-4 and TRBJ2-7, with no clear D. CDR3 length: 11 amino acids. V was trimmed by 2 bases and J by 5 bases, leaving 4 bases between them. The CDR3 DNA reads as TGTGCCAGCAGTTTAAAGAACGAGCAGTACTTC. Protein product: CASSLKNEQYF.

This clonotype was observed at least ten times. The CDR3 reads CASSHGPSGTIKTQYF. In DNA, the CDR3 is TGTGCCAGCAGCCACGGCCCTAGCGGGACCATAAAGACCCAGTACTTC. The chain carries TRBV14 and TRBJ2-5; 9 bases line up with TRBD2. CDR1 and CDR2 from the germline V gene are SGHDN and FVKESK. The trim removed 3 bases at V and 6 bases at J, leaving 11 bases unmatched. This CDR3 is built from 16 residues.

This clonotype was seen repeatedly, ten times or more. The V and J genes are TRBV6-1 and TRBJ2-2; a possible D gene is TRBD1 (6 bases). V lost 10 bases and J 4 bases, leaving 19 bases between the germline ends. CDR1 and CDR2 from the germline V gene are MNHNS and SASEGT. The CDR3 spans 15 residues. CDR3 in amino acids: CATIDRRRSTGELFF. The CDR3, as DNA: TGTGCCACCATAGACAGGCGACGTTCCACCGGGGAGCTGTTTTTT.

This clonotype was seen at least ten times. This chain links TRBV20-1 with TRBJ2-2; TRBD2 matches 15 bases. CDR3 length equals 12 residues. Per the germline V gene, CDR1 is DFQATT and CDR2 is SNEGSKA (reference sequence). The CDR3 DNA reads TGCGGACTAGCGGGGGGGACCGGGGAGCTGTTTTTT. Protein sequence: CGLAGGTGELFF.

This clonotype was recorded at least ten times. The J gene is TRBJ1-1, the V gene TRBV5-1, with D possibly TRBD1 on 6 matching bases. CDR3 length equals 18 residues. Germline V gene lookup returns CDR1 SGHRS and CDR2 YFSETQ. The germline V and J ends were trimmed by 4 bases and 0 bases, with 22 bases remaining between them. The CDR3 region has the DNA TGCGCCAGCAGCCCCTCTCGGGCAGGGGCCAAAATGAACACTGAAGCTTTCTTT. It is translated as CASSPSRAGAKMNTEAFF. The whole variable domain, filled in from reference TRBV5-1 and TRBJ1-1, reads KAGVTQTPRYLIKTRGQQVTLSCSPISGHRSVSWYQQTPGQGLQFLFEYFSETQRNKGNFPGRFSGRQFSNSRSEMNVSTLELGDSALYLCASSPSRAGAKMNTEAFFGQGTRLTVV.

This clonotype was seen at least ten times. V gene TRBV7-2 combines with J gene TRBJ1-4; D is ambiguous. Deletions cut 3 bases from V and 6 bases from J, with 11 bases between. The CDR3 totals 14 residues. CDR1 and CDR2 from the germline V gene are SGHTA and FQGNSA. CDR3 in amino acids: CASSLTRRDEKLFF. CDR3 nucleotide sequence: TGTGCCAGCAGCTTGACACGAAGGGATGAAAAACTGTTTTTT.

The chain couples TRBV10-2 to TRBJ1-2; perhaps TRBD1 as D (6 bases). The CDR3 sequence is 13 residues long. The V end was cut by 6 bases, the J end by 5 bases, with 13 bases between. CDR1 WSHSY and CDR2 SAAADI come from the germline V gene. This CDR3 is CASSPQGQYGYTF. CDR3 DNA: TGCGCCAGCAGCCCGCAGGGACAATATGGCTACACCTTC.

With regard to this clonotype: A read error is possible here, since a much larger clone lies one base away. This chain joins TRBV7-2 and TRBJ2-2; D possibly corresponds to TRBD2 (5 bases). This CDR3 contains 17 residues. V lost 3 bases to trimming and J lost 6 bases, with 20 bases between them. The V gene's germline CDR1 is SGHTA and CDR2 FQGNSA. The CDR3 DNA sequence: TGTGCCAGCAGCTTCGAAACGGGGAATTCGGTCGCCGGGGAGCTGTTTTTT. It yields the protein CASSFETGNSVAGELFF.

For this clonotype: Possible read error: a much larger clone is one base away. The chain joins TRBV6-5 to TRBJ2-7; D remains unclear. The V and J ends lost 0 bases and 3 bases respectively, with 9 bases between them. Germline V CDR1 and CDR2: MNHEY, SVGAGI. CDR3 length: 14 residues. CDR3 protein: CASSYSNLRYEQYF. The CDR3 nucleotides read TGTGCCAGCAGTTACTCGAACCTGCGCTACGAGCAGTACTTC.

In its sample, this clonotype was seen many times. The chain uses TRBV12-3 or TRBV12-4 and TRBJ1-2, with no clear D. The ends were cut back, 6 bases at V and 0 bases at J, with 17 bases in the middle. This CDR3 contains 16 residues. The DNA of the CDR3 is TGTGCCAGCAGCCGGCCATCAGGTGTCTCTAACTATGGCTACACCTTC. It specifies CASSRPSGVSNYGYTF.